These 26 T cell receptor beta chains came from one sample sequenced in a study of technical replicates of blood from a handful of donors. This table comes from immunoSEQ multiplex PCR, and its TCRdb copy is limited to in-frame clones, with some not included. The sample has some 96,000 clones, around 95% seen once. The source material was T cells isolated from PBMCs. The source of these receptors is a human donor in good health.

The chain couples TRBV27 to TRBJ1-1; D possibly corresponds to TRBD1 (6 bases). This CDR3 region has 15 residues. Trimming took off 2 bases at V and 1 base at J, with 11 bases between the two ends. The germline V gene encodes CDR1 MNHEY and CDR2 SMNVEV (reference sequence). CDR3 nucleotide sequence: TGTGCCAGCAGTTTAGTGGCAGGGGAGAACACTGAAGCTTTCTTT. The encoded protein is CASSLVAGENTEAFF.

The chain recombines TRBV2 with TRBJ1-1; a weak D match, TRBD1 (5 bases). This CDR3 is 15 amino acids long. The V end was cut by 6 bases, the J end by 1 base, with 15 bases between. Germline loops: CDR1 SNHLY, CDR2 FYNNEI. The CDR3 DNA follows: TGTGCCAGCAGAGCTGATGGGGCAGCGAACACTGAAGCTTTCTTT. Encoded protein: CASRADGAANTEAFF.

The chain couples TRBV19 to TRBJ2-7, with 7 bases that match TRBD2. V lost 3 bases and J lost 4; bases outside the gene matches: 9. The CDR3 extends over 15 amino acids. Germline CDR1 reads LNHDA; CDR2 reads SQIVND (reference sequence). The CDR3 is CASSMLGGVGYEQYF. In nucleotides, the CDR3 is TGTGCCAGTAGTATGCTGGGAGGGGTCGGGTACGAGCAGTACTTC.

The rearrangement links TRBV29-1 to TRBJ2-1, with D possibly being TRBD1 (5 bases). V was pared by 5 bases and J by 0 bases, with 11 bases between. The CDR3 length is 14 residues. Per the germline V gene, CDR1 is SQVTM and CDR2 is ANQGSEA. CDR3: CSVSDKSSYNEQFF. DNA for the CDR3: TGCAGCGTTTCGGACAAGAGCTCCTACAATGAGCAGTTCTTC.

The chain couples TRBV2 to TRBJ2-6; 8 bases are a match to TRBD1. V trimming: 5 bases; J trimming: 0 bases; junction bases outside the gene matches: 12. There are 19 residues in the CDR3. Germline lookup yields CDR1 SNHLY and CDR2 FYNNEI. In DNA form, the CDR3 reads TGTGCCAGCAGTTATAAACGGACAGGGCTACCCTCTGGGGCCAACGTCCTGACTTTC. Its translation is CASSYKRTGLPSGANVLTF.

The chain joins TRBV2 to TRBJ1-5; D may be TRBD1 (5 bases). V gave up 7 bases and J gave up 3 bases, with 10 bases separating them. The CDR3 consists of 13 residues. CDR1 and CDR2 (germline): SNHLY, FYNNEI. CDR3 coding DNA: TGTGCCAGCACAAGGACACCCAATCAGCCCCAGCATTTT. Translated, it gives CASTRTPNQPQHF.

The rearrangement joins TRBV6-6 to TRBJ1-1, with 7 bases aligning to TRBD1. This CDR3 spans 13 amino acids. The V gene end was trimmed by 5 bases and the J gene end by 4 bases; junction bases not matched to a gene: 4. Germline CDR1 MNHNY, CDR2 SVGAGI (reference sequence). Written as DNA, the CDR3 is TGTGCCAGCAGTCCACAGGGGAGCACTGAAGCTTTCTTT. The encoded protein is CASSPQGSTEAFF.

The rearrangement uses TRBV10-1 and TRBJ1-2, with D possibly TRBD1 on 5 matching bases. Trimming cost V 2 bases and J 6 bases, with 10 bases left between them. The germline V gene has CDR1 WNHNN and CDR2 SYGVQD (reference sequence). This CDR3 region has 13 residues. CDR3 bases: TGCGCCAGCAGTGAGAAGGGGCACGATGGCTACACCTTC. Amino acid sequence: CASSEKGHDGYTF.

V and J are TRBV2 and TRBJ1-2; TRBD1 might be the D (5 bases). V dropped 4 bases and J dropped 1 base, with 10 bases sitting between them. This CDR3 comprises 14 residues. Germline loops: CDR1 SNHLY, CDR2 FYNNEI. In DNA form, the CDR3 reads TGTGCCAGCAGTGCGGCCGGGGGTAACTATGGCTACACCTTC. This codes for CASSAAGGNYGYTF.

J is TRBJ2-1 and V is TRBV4-1, with TRBD2 as a possible D gene (5 bases). The CDR3 runs to 15 residues. Between the trimmed V and J ends, which lost 1 base and 5 bases, there was a span of 12 bases. Germline V CDR1 and CDR2: MGHRA, YSYEKL. This chain's CDR3 is CASSQVDSDHNEQFF. The CDR3 region has the DNA TGCGCCAGCAGCCAAGTGGACTCAGATCACAATGAGCAGTTCTTC.

The genes are TRBV9 and TRBJ2-3; weak D call: TRBD1 (5 bases). Trimming cost V 3 bases and J 0 bases, with 8 bases left between them. Germline lookup yields CDR1 SGDLS and CDR2 YYNGEE. The CDR3 extends over 14 amino acids. The CDR3 spells CASSAQGSTDTQYF. CDR3 coding DNA: TGTGCCAGCAGCGCGCAGGGAAGCACAGATACGCAGTATTTT.

The chain has TRBV4-1 and TRBJ1-5; TRBD1 agrees at 12 bases. The CDR3 covers 16 residues. Per the germline V gene, CDR1 is MGHRA and CDR2 is YSYEKL. V lost 4 bases and J lost 5; bases outside the gene matches: 6. The CDR3 nucleotides read TGCGCCAGCAGCCGAACCGGGACAGGGGGCGATCAGCCCCAGCATTTT. This gives the protein CASSRTGTGGDQPQHF.

The rearrangement uses TRBV2 and TRBJ1-4, with 7 bases identical to TRBD1. Unmatched junction bases numbered 10, after V lost 1 base and J lost 5 bases. The CDR3 spans 17 residues. Germline CDR1 SNHLY, CDR2 FYNNEI. The CDR3 here is CASSEDSVGQINEKLFF. Here the CDR3 DNA reads TGTGCCAGCAGTGAAGACTCGGTGGGACAGATAAATGAAAAACTGTTTTTT.

This clone was recorded once. The chain couples TRBV28 to TRBJ2-7; D perhaps matches TRBD2 (6 bases). CDR1 and CDR2 (germline): MDHEN, SYDVKM. The CDR3 extends over 13 amino acids. V was cut by 5 bases and J by 2 bases, with 10 bases left in between. In DNA form, the CDR3 reads TGTGCCAGCAGTCTGGCTAGCGCCTACGAGCAGTACTTC. This sequence encodes CASSLASAYEQYF.

V is TRBV4-1 and J is TRBJ1-4, with TRBD1 matching 12 bases. Germline CDR1 reads MGHRA; CDR2 reads YSYEKL. V shed 0 bases, J shed 7 bases, and the junction held 3 bases outside the gene matches. The CDR3 has 16 amino acids. CDR3 in amino acids: CASSQEKGQGAEKLFF. Written as DNA, the CDR3 is TGCGCCAGCAGCCAAGAAAAGGGACAGGGGGCTGAAAAACTGTTTTTT.

The V call is TRBV5-1, the J call TRBJ1-3; a weak D match, TRBD1 (6 bases). Germline values: CDR1 SGHRS, CDR2 YFSETQ. V was trimmed by 3 bases and J by 0 bases, leaving 10 bases between them. The CDR3 has 15 residues. The CDR3 protein is CASSYDRISGNTIYF. DNA of the CDR3: TGCGCCAGCAGCTATGACAGGATCTCTGGAAACACCATATATTTT.

The V gene is TRBV28, the J gene TRBJ1-1; possibly TRBD1 for D (6 bases). The CDR3 loop spans 12 amino acids. The V gene's germline CDR1 is MDHEN and CDR2 SYDVKM. V was trimmed by 2 bases and J by 11 bases, leaving 12 bases between them. DNA for the CDR3: TGTGCCAGCAGTTTAGGGAGGGGGGGCGCTTTCTTT. It yields the protein CASSLGRGGAFF.

The chain combines TRBV2 with TRBJ1-2; D is undetermined. The CDR3 contains 14 residues. Germline CDR1 SNHLY, CDR2 FYNNEI. V gave up 7 bases and J gave up 6 bases, with 18 bases separating them. CDR3 sequence (DNA): TGTGCCAGCACTAGGTGGCAGCCTGAGGATGGCTACACCTTC. Protein product: CASTRWQPEDGYTF.

The chain carries TRBV5-4 and TRBJ2-7; 7 bases align to TRBD2. The germline gives CDR1 SGHNT, CDR2 YYREEE (reference sequence). The J segment lost 6 bases and the V segment lost 2 bases, leaving 8 bases of the junction unmatched. CDR3 length equals 14 residues. As DNA, the CDR3 is TGTGCCAGCAGCTTCGGTCGGGGGGACCGCGAGCAGTACTTC. This gives the protein CASSFGRGDREQYF.

This rearrangement joins TRBV6-5 to TRBJ2-5; D gene ambiguous. Trimming removed 2 bases from V and 4 bases from J, with 11 bases in between. CDR1 is MNHEY and CDR2 is SVGAGI in the germline V gene. There are 14 residues in the CDR3. CDR3 in amino acids: CASSYGLTPETQYF. CDR3 in DNA: TGTGCCAGCAGTTACGGTCTAACTCCAGAGACCCAGTACTTC.

The chain is built from TRBV7-8 and TRBJ2-7, with 7 bases identical to TRBD1. Germline CDR1 is SGHVS and CDR2 is FQNEAQ. The trim removed 5 bases at V and 2 bases at J, leaving 12 bases unmatched. The CDR3 covers 16 residues. This chain's CDR3 is CASSPTGYRGAYEQYF. The CDR3 nucleotides are TGTGCCAGCAGCCCGACAGGATACAGGGGAGCCTACGAGCAGTACTTC. Drawing the rest from reference TRBV7-8 and TRBJ2-7, the complete variable domain is GAGVSQSPRYKVAKRGQDVALRCDPISGHVSLFWYQQALGQGPEFLTYFQNEAQLDKSGLPSDRFFAERPEGSVSTLKIQRTQQEDSAVYLCASSPTGYRGAYEQYFGPGTRLTVT.

This clone was found once. The rearrangement uses TRBV2 and TRBJ2-5; D is possibly TRBD2 (5 bases). Trimming removed 3 bases at V and 2 bases at J, with 10 bases between. The CDR3 has 14 residues. CDR1 is SNHLY, CDR2 FYNNEI, per germline. CDR3 in DNA: TGTGCCAGCAGTGAGGGAGAGATGCAAGAGACCCAGTACTTC. It translates to CASSEGEMQETQYF.

This chain connects TRBV28 to TRBJ2-1; no clear D gene. Germline V gene lookup returns CDR1 MDHEN and CDR2 SYDVKM. Trimming cost V 6 bases and J 0 bases, with 6 bases left between them. The CDR3 loop spans 13 amino acids. CDR3 sequence reads: CASSRSSYNEQFF. The CDR3 DNA reads TGTGCCAGCAGCAGAAGCTCCTACAATGAGCAGTTCTTC.

The rearrangement joins TRBV18 to TRBJ1-5; 8 bases map to TRBD1. Germline V lookup: CDR1 KGHSH, CDR2 LQKENI. This CDR3 has 15 residues. The V gene end was trimmed by 2 bases and the J gene end by 3 bases; junction bases not matched to a gene: 3. The CDR3 coding sequence is TGTGCCAGCTCACCAGGACAGGGCCTCAATCAGCCCCAGCATTTT. The encoded protein is CASSPGQGLNQPQHF.

The V gene is TRBV18, the J gene TRBJ1-3; the D is unclear. Trimming took off 4 bases at V and 8 bases at J, with 12 bases between the two ends. The CDR3 runs to 13 residues. Germline lookup yields CDR1 KGHSH and CDR2 LQKENI. CDR3 sequence: CASSLAFLDTIYF. Written as DNA, the CDR3 is TGTGCCAGCTCACTTGCGTTTTTGGACACCATATATTTT.

This clone was detected only a few times. The gene calls are TRBV19 and TRBJ1-1; D remains unclear. Looked up from germline, CDR1 is LNHDA and CDR2 is SQIVND (reference sequence). There are 12 residues in the CDR3. With 5 bases removed from V and 8 bases from J, the gap between germline ends came to 12 bases. In nucleotides, the CDR3 is TGTGCCAGTAGTGTTGGATCAGGAGAAGCTTTCTTT. As protein: CASSVGSGEAFF.